Each of the 22 T cell receptor beta chains below was sequenced from the same sample in a study of vaccination and CD4 T cells after COVID-19. For these receptors, no antigen is known. The treatment: roughly 10-day PBMC culture with coronavirus spike peptide pools or control peptides (ViraFEST assay). CD4+ T cells that had been cultured provided DNA sequenced with the Oncomine TCR Beta short-read assay. TCRdb redid the calling of the PCR reads with MiXCR, one entry per CDR3 protein. The sample records under 25,000 distinct CDR3 sequences, about 61% being singletons. What was sequenced was CD4+ T cells from blood, cultured in vitro. The source is a human donor who had recovered from COVID-19.

The chain couples TRBV11-2 to TRBJ1-5; tentatively, D is TRBD1 (6 bases). The CDR3 covers 15 residues. V was pared by 5 bases and J by 4 bases, with 15 bases between. Germline V gene data show CDR1 as SGHAT and CDR2 as FQNNGV. In DNA form, the CDR3 reads TGTGCCAGCAGCCGCTCCGGGGACAATAATCAGCCCCAGCATTTT. Amino acid sequence: CASSRSGDNNQPQHF. Based on the CDR3 plus reference TRBV11-2 and TRBJ1-5, the full variable domain is EAGVAQSPRYKIIEKRQSVAFWCNPISGHATLYWYQQILGQGPKLLIQFQNNGVVDDSQLPKDRFSAERLKGVDSTLKIQPAKLEDSAVYLCASSRSGDNNQPQHFGDGTRLSIL.

With respect to this clonotype: One junction end disagrees with the germline gene, perhaps due to a read error. DNA for the CDR3: TGCGCCAGCGGCCACTCTGGAAACACCATATATTTT. Its translation: CASGHSGNTIYF. J is TRBJ1-3 and V is TRBV4-3; D uncertain. Germline V CDR1 and CDR2: LGHNA, YSLEER. CDR3 length: 12 amino acids.

The rearrangement links TRBV20-1 to TRBJ2-5; the D is unclear. Trimming shortened V by 7 bases and J by 6 bases, and 15 bases separated the two germline ends. Germline V CDR1 and CDR2: DFQATT, SNEGSKA (reference sequence). The CDR3 totals 12 residues. CDR3 region: CSVPEDQKTQYF. The CDR3 DNA reads TGCAGTGTCCCGGAAGATCAGAAGACCCAGTACTTC.

The genes are TRBV10-3 and TRBJ2-5, with D unresolved. Looked up from germline, CDR1 is ENHRY and CDR2 is SYGVKD. The CDR3 is made up of 14 amino acids. V lost 3 bases and J lost 5, with 13 bases in between. The CDR3 nucleotides read TGTGCCATCAGTGATGGGTCGGGTTTTGAGACCCAGTACTTC. This gives the protein CAISDGSGFETQYF.

The DNA for the CDR3 is TGTGCCAGCAGTTTAAACAGCCCCTACTCTGGAAACACCATATATTTT. Encoded protein: CASSLNSPYSGNTIYF. The chain uses TRBV27 and TRBJ1-3, with no clear D. The V end was cut by 2 bases, the J end by 0 bases, with 11 bases between. Germline values: CDR1 MNHEY, CDR2 SMNVEV (reference sequence). The CDR3 sequence is 16 residues long.

The CDR3 DNA reads as TGTGCCAGCAGTCCCCCCCGGGACAGGACCCACGAGCAGTACTTC. This translates into CASSPPRDRTHEQYF. The chain uses TRBV7-8 and TRBJ2-7; 8 bases match TRBD1. With V trimmed by 6 bases and J by 5 bases, 12 bases remained unmatched. Germline values: CDR1 SGHVS, CDR2 FQNEAQ. The CDR3 runs 15 residues.

This chain uses TRBV7-9 with TRBJ2-3; a weak D match, TRBD1 (6 bases). Trimming removed 1 base from V and 2 bases from J, with 16 bases in between. This CDR3 region has 17 residues. Germline CDR1 is SEHNR and CDR2 is FQNEAQ (reference sequence). CDR3 DNA: TGTGCCAGCAGCTTAGGGCTTCGGCAGGGGACCACAGATACGCAGTATTTT. Residues: CASSLGLRQGTTDTQYF.

The gene calls are TRBV28 and TRBJ2-7; 9 bases are a match to TRBD2. V lost 3 bases and J lost 0; bases outside the gene matches: 6. The germline gives CDR1 MDHEN, CDR2 SYDVKM. This CDR3 is built from 16 residues. CDR3 loop: CASSFVAGGSSYEQYF. The CDR3 DNA sequence: TGTGCCAGCAGTTTCGTCGCGGGAGGGAGCTCCTACGAGCAGTACTTC.

The rearrangement joins TRBV20-1 to TRBJ2-5; 7 bases fit TRBD2. With 1 base clipped from V and 3 bases from J, the junction kept 2 bases outside the gene matches. Germline CDR1 DFQATT, CDR2 SNEGSKA (reference sequence). This CDR3 is built from 13 residues. CDR3 sequence reads: CSARGGGEETQYF. DNA of the CDR3: TGCAGTGCTAGAGGTGGGGGGGAAGAGACCCAGTACTTC.

This clonotype was seen just once. The genes are TRBV5-6 and TRBJ1-5; D is possibly TRBD1 (5 bases). Trimming removed 4 bases from V and 2 bases from J, with 13 bases in between. CDR3 length: 15 residues. CDR1 SGHDT and CDR2 YYEEEE come from the germline V gene. The CDR3 here is CASSLLGGRNQPQHF. Written as DNA, the CDR3 is TGTGCCAGCAGCCTCCTTGGGGGTCGCAATCAGCCCCAGCATTTT.

The rearrangement links TRBV27 to TRBJ1-3; D possibly corresponds to TRBD1 (5 bases). The CDR3 runs 13 residues. From germline, CDR1 is MNHEY and CDR2 SMNVEV (reference sequence). V lost 5 bases and J lost 8, with 13 bases in between. This chain's CDR3 is CASSDLRVDTIYF. CDR3 sequence (DNA): TGTGCCAGCAGTGATCTCAGGGTAGACACCATATATTTT.

The CDR3, as DNA: TGCAGTGCTAAGTCTAGCGGGACCAACACCGGGGAGCTGTTTTTT. Protein sequence: CSAKSSGTNTGELFF. V usage is TRBV20-1 and J usage is TRBJ2-2, with 9 bases fitting TRBD2. CDR1 and CDR2 from the germline V gene are DFQATT and SNEGSKA (reference sequence). V lost 4 bases and J lost 2; bases outside the gene matches: 5. This CDR3 spans 15 amino acids.

The chain has TRBV11-2 and TRBJ1-1; D may be TRBD1 (6 bases). Germline CDR1 and CDR2: SGHAT and FQNNGV. The CDR3 loop spans 13 amino acids. The V end was cut by 5 bases, the J end by 7 bases, with 14 bases between. The chain's CDR3 is CASSQNNRVEAFF. Written as DNA, the CDR3 is TGTGCCAGCAGCCAAAACAACAGGGTTGAAGCTTTCTTT.

The rearrangement joins TRBV7-2 to TRBJ1-1; D possibly corresponds to TRBD1 (6 bases). This CDR3 region has 13 residues. With 6 bases removed from V and 6 bases from J, the gap between germline ends came to 14 bases. Germline V CDR1 and CDR2: SGHTA, FQGNSA. CDR3 residues: CASRGWRGSEAFF. CDR3 coding DNA: TGTGCCAGCAGGGGGTGGAGGGGGTCTGAAGCTTTCTTT.

The V and J genes are TRBV15 and TRBJ1-1; D remains ambiguous. V was clipped by 3 bases and J by 3 bases, with 17 bases between them. The CDR3 length is 16 residues. Germline assignment: CDR1 LNHNV and CDR2 YYDKDF (reference sequence). The CDR3 DNA is TGTGCCACCAGCAGTACTCTAGAAGGGCTAGACACTGAAGCTTTCTTT. Encoded protein: CATSSTLEGLDTEAFF.

The chain has TRBV19 and TRBJ2-2; 10 positions match TRBD2. CDR1 is LNHDA, CDR2 SQIVND, per germline (reference sequence). The V gene end was trimmed by 6 bases and the J gene end by 6 bases; junction bases not matched to a gene: 13. CDR3 length equals 17 residues. This chain's CDR3 is CASRGASGSVKAGELFF. The CDR3 DNA is TGTGCCAGTAGGGGGGCTAGCGGGAGTGTAAAAGCCGGGGAGCTGTTTTTT.

The chain joins TRBV24-1 to TRBJ2-2; 10 positions agree with TRBD1. Germline lookup yields CDR1 KGHDR and CDR2 SFDVKD. The CDR3 covers 18 residues. The V gene end was trimmed by 3 bases and the J gene end by 4 bases; junction bases not matched to a gene: 10. CDR3 DNA sequence: TGTGCCACCAGTGATCCCATTACGACAGGGGGCTTCACCGGGGAGCTGTTTTTT. It yields the protein CATSDPITTGGFTGELFF.

This chain links TRBV6-5 with TRBJ1-1; D is ambiguous. Trimming shortened V by 2 bases and J by 5 bases, and 9 bases separated the two germline ends. CDR1 MNHEY and CDR2 SVGAGI come from the germline V gene. CDR3 length: 13 residues. CDR3 in DNA: TGTGCCAGCAGTTACAAGGCTTTGACTGAAGCTTTCTTT. Protein: CASSYKALTEAFF.

The rearrangement uses TRBV5-4 and TRBJ1-5; TRBD1 agrees at 7 bases. The length of the CDR3 is 14 residues. V lost 4 bases, J lost 3 bases, and 4 bases stayed unmatched. Germline CDR1 SGHNT, CDR2 YYREEE (reference sequence). The CDR3 sequence: CASSAGQYNQPQHF. The CDR3 DNA follows: TGTGCCAGCAGCGCGGGACAGTACAATCAGCCCCAGCATTTT.

V usage is TRBV6-1 and J usage is TRBJ2-3, with TRBD1 identical over 8 bases. Germline V gene lookup returns CDR1 MNHNS and CDR2 SASEGT. There are 13 residues in the CDR3. Unmatched junction bases numbered 5, after V lost 6 bases and J lost 6 bases. CDR3 coding DNA: TGTGCCAGCAGGACAGGGGTTGCGGATACGCAGTATTTT. Translated, it gives CASRTGVADTQYF.

V gene TRBV29-1 combines with J gene TRBJ2-2, with a possible D match to TRBD1 (6 bases). The CDR3 has 14 amino acids. From germline, CDR1 is SQVTM and CDR2 ANQGSEA. The V end was cut by 7 bases, the J end by 0 bases, with 12 bases between. CDR3 coding DNA: TGCAGCGCGACAGGCCAGTCGAACACCGGGGAGCTGTTTTTT. Residues: CSATGQSNTGELFF.

The chain has TRBV20-1 and TRBJ2-7; D may be TRBD1 (6 bases). Germline CDR1 DFQATT, CDR2 SNEGSKA (reference sequence). The CDR3 spans 10 residues. CDR3 nucleotide sequence: TGCAGCTACAGGGACTACGAGCAGTACTTC. Translated, it gives CSYRDYEQYF.